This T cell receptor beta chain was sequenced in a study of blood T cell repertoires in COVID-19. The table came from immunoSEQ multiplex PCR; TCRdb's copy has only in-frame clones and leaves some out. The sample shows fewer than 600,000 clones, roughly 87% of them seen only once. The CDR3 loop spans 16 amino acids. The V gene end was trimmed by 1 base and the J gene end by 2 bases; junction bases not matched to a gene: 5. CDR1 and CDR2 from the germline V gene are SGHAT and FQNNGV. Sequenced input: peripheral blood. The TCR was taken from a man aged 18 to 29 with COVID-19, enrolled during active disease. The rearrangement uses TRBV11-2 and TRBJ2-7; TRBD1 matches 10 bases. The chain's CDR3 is CASSLASGTGAYEQYF. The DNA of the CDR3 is TGTGCCAGCAGCTTAGCGTCCGGGACAGGGGCCTACGAGCAGTACTTC.